This TCR beta chain derives from a study of blood T cell repertoires in COVID-19. Trimming cost V 6 bases and J 1 base; bases outside gene matches: 2. CDR3 size: 13 residues. Germline CDR1 reads LNHDA; CDR2 reads SQIVND (reference sequence). Here immunoSEQ multiplex PCR was the method, and the copy in TCRdb shows in-frame clones only, minus some. The top ten clones hold 1.5% to 2% of a sample with 250,000 or so clones, almost 85% of them seen once. The genes are TRBV19 and TRBJ2-7; TRBD2 agrees at 8 bases. Sequencing was performed on peripheral blood. This clonotype originated in a woman at least 80 years old with acute or convalescent COVID-19. The DNA of the CDR3 is TGTGCCAGTAGCCGGGAGGGGTCCTACGAGCAGTACTTC. Translating it yields CASSREGSYEQYF.